The present entry profiles one TCR beta chain with its context. Its specificity is not known. This sample stems from a study of blood T cells in healthy people across ages. Broader study findings: It was held that the diversity estimates obtained from one million T cells were underestimates. Naive CD4+ cells and diversity were both higher in long-lived donors than in aged donors.

A second PCR, run for about 7 to 11 cycles, used a sample-barcoded 5' primer plus a J-beta primer mix. TCRdb re-analysed the 5' RACE reads in MiXCR, keeping a single row per CDR3 protein. The sample records about 2 million distinct CDR3 sequences, about 49% being singletons. The V end lost 1 base, the J end lost 3 bases, and 16 bases lay between the germline ends. The germline V gene encodes CDR1 LGHNA and CDR2 YNFKEQ. The CDR3 contains 16 residues. The sequenced material came from blood. This chain links TRBV4-2 with TRBJ2-7, with D possibly matching TRBD2 (6 bases). The receptor's source is a woman aged 40 to 49 in good health. The CDR3 region has the DNA TGTGCCAGCAGCCAAGGCTGGGTGCGGACTAACTACGAGCAGTACTTC. Its translation is CASSQGWVRTNYEQYF.